The source of this T cell receptor beta chain is a study of neoadjuvant anti-PD-1 for oral cavity cancer. Study context: Patients without progression got a fourth dose around day 43. Points from the study as a whole: Higher pretreatment Treg/Th17 ratios tracked higher pretreatment blood clonality.

As for time point: after neoadjuvant nivolumab, at surgical resection. V lost 1 base, J lost 3 bases, and 7 bases lay in between. The CDR3 is 13 amino acids. Germline assignment: CDR1 SGHRS and CDR2 YFSETQ. Produced via immunoSEQ multiplex PCR; TCRdb's table is partial and in-frame only. Altogether more than 30,000 clones are present, around 40% being singletons, with the ten largest covering about a sixth. This clone has only a few counts. Its antigen is not identified. The same CDR3 arises from other DNA sequences in this sample as well. This sequence joins TRBV5-1 and TRBJ1-1, with a weak D call TRBD1 (5 bases). The receptor was isolated from a person between 40 and 79 years old with oral cavity squamous cell carcinoma. The sample was tumor tissue, taken after nivolumab (anti-PD-1) treatment. The CDR3 region is CASSLTGDTEAFF. The CDR3 DNA follows: TGCGCCAGCAGCTTGACAGGAGACACTGAAGCTTTCTTT.